The next 22 T cell receptor beta chains were all read from a single sample in a study of cytomegalovirus exposure and HLA in healthy donors. Primers for the PCR totalled 60 Vbeta and 13 Jbeta. TCRdb keeps only in-frame clones here, not all; method: immunoSEQ multiplex PCR. The table has about 220,000 clones, 75% seen once. Sequenced material: PBMCs. The source of these receptors is a woman in her twenties or thirties in good health and CMV-seronegative.

This clone was seen only once. The J gene is TRBJ1-2, the V gene TRBV30, with D possibly matching TRBD1 (5 bases). The CDR3 runs to 13 residues. Germline V lookup: CDR1 GTSNPN, CDR2 SVGIG (reference sequence). Trimming removed 2 bases from V and 8 bases from J, with 15 bases in between. The CDR3 bases are TGTGCCTGGAGTCGGAGGGACGATGGCGGCTACACCTTC. It encodes CAWSRRDDGGYTF.

As for this clone: Other DNA sequences in the sample encode the same CDR3. V is TRBV5-1 and J is TRBJ2-3, with TRBD2 identical over 12 bases. Trimming cost V 7 bases and J 0 bases; bases outside gene matches: 9. CDR1 is SGHRS and CDR2 is YFSETQ in the germline V gene. This CDR3 is built from 17 residues. CDR3 region: CASSRTSGGPSTDTQYF. CDR3 nucleotides: TGCGCCAGCTCGAGAACTAGCGGGGGGCCTAGCACAGATACGCAGTATTTT.

This clone came up a few times. The rearrangement links TRBV4-3 to TRBJ2-5; 12 nucleotides agree with TRBD2. CDR1 and CDR2 (germline): LGHNA, YSLEER. This CDR3 spans 16 amino acids. J lost 5 bases, V lost 1 base, and 5 bases had no gene match. CDR3 DNA: TGCGCCAGCAGCCAAGGACTAGCGGGGGTGCTGGAGACCCAGTACTTC. Protein sequence: CASSQGLAGVLETQYF.

The chain joins TRBV7-9 to TRBJ1-2; 7 nucleotides align to TRBD1. V was clipped by 5 bases and J by 4 bases; unmatched bases: 13. There are 16 residues in the CDR3. Germline CDR1 reads SEHNR; CDR2 reads FQNEAQ (reference sequence). The CDR3 protein is CASSPSLRTGSYGYTF. Written as DNA, the CDR3 is TGTGCCAGCAGCCCCTCGCTTAGGACAGGTTCCTATGGCTACACCTTC.

The table lists this clone with a few counts. The CDR3 is CASSLVLPGGEKLFF. For the CDR3, the DNA is TGTGCCAGCAGCTTAGTACTCCCAGGAGGCGAAAAACTGTTTTTT. The rearrangement joins TRBV7-9 to TRBJ1-4, with no clear D. The CDR3 runs to 15 residues. Per the germline V gene, CDR1 is SEHNR and CDR2 is FQNEAQ (reference sequence). Trimming removed 1 base at V and 8 bases at J, with 14 bases between.

This clone has a handful of counts. This rearrangement joins TRBV5-4 to TRBJ1-4; no reliable D call. V shed 2 bases and J shed 3 bases, with 8 bases lying between them. Germline CDR1 and CDR2: SGHNT and YYREEE (reference sequence). The CDR3 loop spans 14 amino acids. CDR3 region: CASSFGGPNEKLFF. CDR3 nucleotide sequence: TGTGCCAGCAGCTTTGGCGGTCCTAATGAAAAACTGTTTTTT. Filled out from reference TRBV5-4 and TRBJ1-4, the complete variable domain reads ETGVTQSPTHLIKTRGQQVTLRCSSQSGHNTVSWYQQALGQGPQFIFQYYREEENGRGNFPPRFSGLQFPNYSSELNVNALELDDSALYLCASSFGGPNEKLFFGSGTQLSVL.

The chain has TRBV19 and TRBJ1-6, with 8 bases identical to TRBD1. The CDR3 is made up of 14 amino acids. CDR1 and CDR2 (germline): LNHDA, SQIVND (reference sequence). Germline trimming cut 4 bases from V and 7 bases from J; bases unmatched to any gene: 3. The DNA for the CDR3 is TGTGCCAGTAGTACTCGGACAGGGAATTCACCCCTCCACTTT. As protein: CASSTRTGNSPLHF.

The genes are TRBV5-1 and TRBJ2-4; 7 positions agree with TRBD1. V was pared by 0 bases and J by 5 bases, with 8 bases of the junction left unmatched. The germline V gene has CDR1 SGHRS and CDR2 YFSETQ. This CDR3 has 16 amino acids. CDR3 sequence reads: CASSLEYGTVENIQYF. The CDR3 DNA reads TGCGCCAGCAGCTTGGAATACGGGACAGTGGAAAACATTCAGTACTTC. The variable domain in full, completed from reference TRBV5-1 and TRBJ2-4, reads KAGVTQTPRYLIKTRGQQVTLSCSPISGHRSVSWYQQTPGQGLQFLFEYFSETQRNKGNFPGRFSGRQFSNSRSEMNVSTLELGDSALYLCASSLEYGTVENIQYFGAGTRLSVL.

The chain carries TRBV2 and TRBJ1-2; a possible D gene is TRBD1 (5 bases). The length of the CDR3 is 16 residues. Germline V gene lookup returns CDR1 SNHLY and CDR2 FYNNEI. V shed 6 bases and J shed 4 bases, with 21 bases lying between them. CDR3 DNA sequence: TGTGCCAGCAGGGCCGGGGGTGGGACGCTAGGCTATGGCTACACCTTC. Translating gives CASRAGGGTLGYGYTF.

The chain has TRBV6-5 and TRBJ1-1; TRBD1 matches at 7 bases. CDR3 length equals 14 residues. V gave up 7 bases and J gave up 4 bases; unmatched junction bases: 9. The germline CDR1 and CDR2 sequences are MNHEY and SVGAGI. The CDR3, as DNA: TGTGCCAGCATGAGTTTGGCAGGGGGCACTGAAGCTTTCTTT. This translates into CASMSLAGGTEAFF.

The V call is TRBV18, the J call TRBJ1-1; 8 bases align to TRBD1. The CDR3 length is 16 residues. Germline trimming cut 0 bases from V and 0 bases from J; bases unmatched to any gene: 3. The V gene's germline CDR1 is KGHSH and CDR2 LQKENI. The CDR3 DNA reads TGTGCCAGCTCACCACCGGGACAGGTTTTGAACACTGAAGCTTTCTTT. Translated: CASSPPGQVLNTEAFF.

This clone was counted between two and nine times. The chain has TRBV11-3 and TRBJ2-1, with 11 positions matching TRBD1. The V and J ends lost 4 bases and 7 bases, in that order; junction bases with no gene match: 12. CDR3 size: 17 residues. Germline V gene lookup returns CDR1 SGHNT and CDR2 YENEEA. For the CDR3, the DNA is TGTGCCAGCAGCTCACCGGCCGGGACAGGGGGTCATAATGAGCAGTTCTTC. Its translation is CASSSPAGTGGHNEQFF.

This chain uses TRBV27 with TRBJ1-2; D is uncertain. V lost 2 bases and J lost 0, with 16 bases in between. Germline loops: CDR1 MNHEY, CDR2 SMNVEV (reference sequence). The CDR3 spans 17 residues. The CDR3 sequence is CASSLAVGGISNYGYTF. The CDR3 DNA is TGTGCCAGCAGTTTAGCCGTAGGAGGGATTTCTAACTATGGCTACACCTTC.

This clone has just one count. The CDR3, as DNA: TGTGCCTGGAGTAAGGGGCCGATCCAAGAGACCCAGTACTTC. Translation: CAWSKGPIQETQYF. The chain joins TRBV30 to TRBJ2-5; D is perhaps TRBD1 (5 bases). The CDR3 runs 14 residues. V shed 2 bases and J shed 1 base, with 11 bases lying between them. In germline, CDR1 is GTSNPN, CDR2 SVGIG (reference sequence).

The chain uses TRBV5-4 and TRBJ2-1; D might be TRBD1 (7 bases). Trimming left V 1 base short and J 0 bases short, with 14 bases between. Germline V gene lookup returns CDR1 SGHNT and CDR2 YYREEE (reference sequence). This CDR3 contains 17 residues. Here the CDR3 reads CASSLLSGDSSYNEQFF. CDR3 DNA: TGTGCCAGCAGCTTGCTGTCGGGGGACAGCTCCTACAATGAGCAGTTCTTC.

This rearrangement joins TRBV2 to TRBJ1-2; a possible D gene is TRBD1 (6 bases). CDR1 SNHLY and CDR2 FYNNEI come from the germline V gene. V shed 2 bases and J shed 3 bases, with 7 bases lying between them. The CDR3 has 13 residues. The CDR3, as DNA: TGTGCCAGCAGTGAAAACAGGGACTATGGCTACACCTTC. Amino acid sequence: CASSENRDYGYTF.

This chain connects TRBV14 to TRBJ2-1; 9 positions agree with TRBD1. V lost 3 bases, J lost 8 bases, and 5 bases stayed unmatched. This CDR3 is 14 amino acids long. Germline CDR1 reads SGHDN; CDR2 reads FVKESK. CDR3 in DNA: TGTGCCAGCAGCCAGTACAGGGGGCGTTATGAGCAGTTCTTC. Its protein is CASSQYRGRYEQFF.

The sample holds a few counts of this clone. The chain joins TRBV7-9 to TRBJ1-1; no reliable D call. CDR1 and CDR2 (germline): SEHNR, FQNEAQ (reference sequence). Trimming pared 3 bases from V and 8 bases from J, leaving 7 bases between. The CDR3 is 11 residues long. The CDR3 sequence is CASSFGREAFF. The CDR3 DNA reads as TGTGCCAGCAGCTTCGGTCGGGAAGCTTTCTTT. The entire variable domain, with the rest obtained from reference TRBV7-9 and TRBJ1-1, is as follows: DTGVSQNPRHKITKRGQNVTFRCDPISEHNRLYWYRQTLGQGPEFLTYFQNEAQLEKSRLLSDRFSAERPKGSFSTLEIQRTEQGDSAMYLCASSFGREAFFGQGTRLTVV.

The sample holds a few counts of this clone. J is TRBJ2-5 and V is TRBV9, with a weak D call TRBD2 (6 bases). Germline CDR1 SGDLS, CDR2 YYNGEE. This CDR3 contains 13 residues. Trimming left V 4 bases short and J 7 bases short, with 14 bases between. CDR3 DNA sequence: TGTGCCAGCAGCCCCTACGGGAGCGGGACCCAGTACTTC. As protein: CASSPYGSGTQYF.

The gene calls are TRBV18 and TRBJ1-2, with D possibly being TRBD1 (5 bases). The CDR3 is 14 amino acids. V lost 3 bases, J lost 3 bases, and 11 bases lay in between. The germline V gene encodes CDR1 KGHSH and CDR2 LQKENI. CDR3 nucleotides: TGTGCCAGCTCACCCTCGGGGGGGTACTATGGCTACACCTTC. Translating it yields CASSPSGGYYGYTF.

DNA for the CDR3: TGTGCCTGGAATATAGCTTTCTTT. This gives the protein CAWNIAFF. The gene calls are TRBV30 and TRBJ1-1; D unresolved. Germline CDR1 and CDR2: GTSNPN and SVGIG (reference sequence). This CDR3 has 8 residues. V dropped 4 bases and J dropped 10 bases, with 4 bases sitting between them.

This chain links TRBV21-1 with TRBJ2-7; the table gives TRBD1 as D, unverified against the DNA. TRBV21-1 is an annotated pseudogene. The CDR3 spans 17 residues. The CDR3 DNA reads TGTGCCAGCAGCGAACGAGAGGACACAGGGGCCCCCTACGAGCAGTACTTC. Amino acid sequence: CASSEREDTGAPYEQYF.